This TCR beta chain was identified during a study of T-cell reconstitution after alpha-beta-depleted transplantation in children. Whole-study findings and limits: Newly produced T cells mostly provided counts and TCRbeta diversity after one year, as hyperexpanded clones declined. Alpha-beta T cells present about two months after transplant were reported to originate from several hundred expanded graft clones.

Unique molecular identifiers were incorporated during preparation of the TCRbeta library. TCRdb recomputed calls from the PCR reads with MiXCR, one row per CDR3 protein. Of roughly 74,000 distinct CDR3 sequences listed, roughly 20% are singletons. The CDR3 contains 17 residues. V lost 5 bases, J lost 4 bases, and 13 bases stayed unmatched. Germline V gives CDR1 MGHRA, CDR2 YSYEKL. Many counts were recorded for this clonotype. Antigen unknown. The origin of this receptor is a male patient between 2 and 9 years old who had a stem cell transplant for acute lymphoblastic leukemia, so the T cells may come from the graft donor. The specimen comprised PBMCs, mostly from graft donor cells, sampled 360 days after TCRalphabeta/CD19-depleted stem cell transplant. The V gene is TRBV4-1, the J gene TRBJ2-3; TRBD2 matches 9 bases. DNA for the CDR3: TGCGCCAGCAGCTTAACCGGGACTAGCCGGGGTTCAGATACGCAGTATTTT. Amino acids: CASSLTGTSRGSDTQYF.